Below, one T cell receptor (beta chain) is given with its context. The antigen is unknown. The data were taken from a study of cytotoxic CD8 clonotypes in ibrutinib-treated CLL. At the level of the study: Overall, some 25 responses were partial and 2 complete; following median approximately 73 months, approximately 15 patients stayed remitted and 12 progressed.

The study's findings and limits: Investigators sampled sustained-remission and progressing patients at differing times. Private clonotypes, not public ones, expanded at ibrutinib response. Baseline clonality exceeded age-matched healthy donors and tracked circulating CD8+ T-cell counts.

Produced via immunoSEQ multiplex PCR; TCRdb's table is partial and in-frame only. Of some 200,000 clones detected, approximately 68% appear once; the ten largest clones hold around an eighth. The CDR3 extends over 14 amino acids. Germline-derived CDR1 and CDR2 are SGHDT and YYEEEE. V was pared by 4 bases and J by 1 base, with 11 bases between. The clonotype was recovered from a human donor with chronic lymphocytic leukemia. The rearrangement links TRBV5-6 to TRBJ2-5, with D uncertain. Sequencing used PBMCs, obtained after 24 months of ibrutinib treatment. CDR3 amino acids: CASSPGPFQETQYF. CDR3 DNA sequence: TGTGCCAGCAGCCCCGGGCCTTTCCAAGAGACCCAGTACTTC.